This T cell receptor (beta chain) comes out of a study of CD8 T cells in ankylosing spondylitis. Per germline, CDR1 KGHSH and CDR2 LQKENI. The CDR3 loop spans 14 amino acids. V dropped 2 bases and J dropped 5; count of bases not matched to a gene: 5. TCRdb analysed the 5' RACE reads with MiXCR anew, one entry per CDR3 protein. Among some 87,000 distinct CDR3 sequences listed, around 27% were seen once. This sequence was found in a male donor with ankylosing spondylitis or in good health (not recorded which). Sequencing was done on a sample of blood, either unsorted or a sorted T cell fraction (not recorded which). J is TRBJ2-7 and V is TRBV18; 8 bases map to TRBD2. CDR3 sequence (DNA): TGTGCCAGCTCACCAAACGGGAGGGAGGACGAGCAGTACTTC. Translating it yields CASSPNGREDEQYF.